This T cell receptor beta chain is drawn from a study of CD8 T cells in Susac syndrome. The CDR3 covers 14 residues. V was cut by 1 base and J by 5 bases, with 11 bases left in between. Germline lookup yields CDR1 LGHNA and CDR2 YSLEER. Whole-study findings and limits: That the number of individuals in its TCR sequencing and HLA analysis was relatively small was acknowledged by the study.

This clonotype was seen just once. Its antigen is still unknown. Reverse transcription used about 0.5 to 1 ug RNA and random hexamers. TCR beta CDR3 was amplified by immunoSEQ covering 54 Vbeta and 13 Jbeta. MiXCR, run by TCRdb on the immunoSEQ multiplex PCR reads, gives a single entry per CDR3 protein. In the table there are 170,000 or so distinct CDR3 sequences, 80% to 95% of which are singletons. High-throughput TCR beta sequencing covered peripheral CD8+ and CD4+ T cells. Negative isolation was used for CD8+ and CD4+ T cells and FACS enrichment for TEMRA cells. J is TRBJ2-5 and V is TRBV4-3, with TRBD1 as a possible D gene (6 bases). The TCR originated in a human donor with multiple sclerosis. Sequenced sample: CD4+ T cells from PBMCs. The CDR3: CASSQATGLETQYF. The CDR3 nucleotides read TGCGCCAGCAGCCAAGCAACAGGGTTGGAGACCCAGTACTTC.